The next 16 T cell receptor beta chains were all read from a single sample in a study of Graves' ophthalmopathy and Graves' hyperthyroidism. Amplification targeted the TCR beta CDR3 regions, with RNA transcripts as the source material. First-round RT-PCR relied on HTBI primers, and a second-round multiplex PCR came next. TCRdb fed the multiplex PCR reads into MiXCR, producing one record per CDR3 protein. The sample lists roughly 500,000 distinct CDR3 sequences; about an eighth were seen once. Sequencing input: blood. These receptors originate from a woman aged 30 to 39 with Graves' ophthalmopathy.

This clonotype has a count of ten or more. The CDR3 reads CAISESASGGWETQYF. The CDR3 DNA follows: TGTGCCATCAGTGAGTCGGCTAGCGGGGGCTGGGAGACCCAGTACTTC. This chain connects TRBV10-3 to TRBJ2-5; 10 bases match TRBD2. The junction had 6 bases not matched to a gene; V was cut back by 0 bases and J by 5 bases. CDR3 length: 16 residues. The germline V gene has CDR1 ENHRY and CDR2 SYGVKD.

This clonotype was observed many times. The chain employs TRBV6-1 and TRBJ1-5; D not certain. This CDR3 has 14 residues. The V end lost 1 base, the J end lost 4 bases, and 8 bases lay between the germline ends. Germline V gene lookup returns CDR1 MNHNS and CDR2 SASEGT. CDR3 loop: CASSEGRPNQPQHF. The CDR3, as DNA: TGTGCCAGCAGTGAAGGACGGCCAAATCAGCCCCAGCATTTT.

This clonotype was found many times. The chain uses TRBV6-5 and TRBJ1-2, with D perhaps matching TRBD1 (5 bases). V lost 0 bases and J lost 8, with 16 bases in between. This CDR3 has 15 amino acids. The germline gives CDR1 MNHEY, CDR2 SVGAGI. CDR3 sequence reads: CASSYSGHQKGGYTF. The CDR3 DNA reads as TGTGCCAGCAGTTACTCTGGACACCAGAAAGGAGGCTACACCTTC.

This clonotype was seen repeatedly, ten times or more. The rearrangement uses TRBV12-3 or TRBV12-4 and TRBJ2-7, with D hard to call. Trimming cost V 5 bases and J 1 base, with 12 bases left between them. This CDR3 comprises 14 residues. The CDR3 here is CASSPWTDSYEQYF. For the CDR3, the DNA is TGTGCCAGCAGTCCTTGGACGGATTCCTACGAGCAGTACTTC.

The table lists this clonotype with many counts. The chain joins TRBV12-3 or TRBV12-4 to TRBJ1-1; possibly TRBD1 for D (5 bases). Trimming cost V 8 bases and J 5 bases, with 15 bases left between them. The CDR3 sequence is 13 residues long. The CDR3 reads CASSLKRTTEAFF. The CDR3 nucleotides are TGTGCCAGCTCCCTCAAACGGACAACTGAAGCTTTCTTT.

In its sample, this clonotype was seen many times. The chain recombines TRBV6-1 with TRBJ2-3; no firm D call. CDR1 is MNHNS and CDR2 is SASEGT in the germline V gene. The V and J ends lost 3 bases and 2 bases respectively, with 9 bases between them. This CDR3 has 14 amino acids. For the CDR3, the DNA is TGTGCCAGCAGTGACCGGACCTTCACAGATACGCAGTATTTT. This encodes CASSDRTFTDTQYF.

The table lists this clonotype with many counts. V gene TRBV6-1 combines with J gene TRBJ1-2, with 7 bases fitting TRBD1. The CDR3 spans 10 residues. Trimming at V came to 10 bases and at J to 6 bases, leaving 2 bases not matched to a gene. In germline, CDR1 is MNHNS, CDR2 SASEGT. The CDR3 nucleotides read TGTGCCACCAGGGGGGATGGCTACACCTTC. Translating it yields CATRGDGYTF.

There are many counts of this clonotype. The V and J genes are TRBV7-8 and TRBJ2-4; D possibly corresponds to TRBD1 (5 bases). The length of the CDR3 is 14 residues. The germline V gene encodes CDR1 SGHVS and CDR2 FQNEAQ. Trimming cost V 3 bases and J 4 bases, with 10 bases left between them. In DNA, the CDR3 is TGTGCCAGCAGCTTCGACAGAACAAAAAACATTCAGTACTTC. Translated: CASSFDRTKNIQYF.

This clonotype was counted at least ten times. The germline gene is not matched at one end of the junction; a read error may be the cause. This chain connects TRBV3-1 to TRBJ2-5; tentatively, D is TRBD1 or TRBD2 (5 bases each). CDR1 and CDR2 from the germline V gene are LGHDT and YNNKEL (reference sequence). The CDR3 has 12 amino acids. DNA of the CDR3: TGTGCCAGCAGTGTAAGTCGGGACGCCCGAAGCTTC. Amino acids: CASSVSRDARSF.

The V gene is TRBV19, the J gene TRBJ2-2; weak D call: TRBD2 (7 bases). In germline, CDR1 is LNHDA, CDR2 SQIVND (reference sequence). V dropped 2 bases and J dropped 7 bases, with 11 bases sitting between them. The CDR3 runs to 14 residues. CDR3 protein: CASSIRGADGELFF. CDR3 nucleotides: TGTGCCAGTAGTATACGGGGGGCTGACGGGGAGCTGTTTTTT.

The table lists this clonotype with many counts. J is TRBJ1-1 and V is TRBV30; tentatively, D is TRBD1 (6 bases). CDR1 GTSNPN and CDR2 SVGIG come from the germline V gene (reference sequence). The CDR3 spans 14 residues. Between the trimmed V and J ends, which lost 0 bases and 4 bases, there was a span of 12 bases. The chain's CDR3 is CAWSVFRGLTEAFF. The CDR3 coding sequence is TGTGCCTGGAGTGTGTTCAGGGGCCTCACTGAAGCTTTCTTT.

This clonotype was counted ten times or more. This chain connects TRBV7-9 to TRBJ1-2, with 8 bases aligning to TRBD1. The V gene end was trimmed by 2 bases and the J gene end by 4 bases; junction bases not matched to a gene: 6. The CDR3 is made up of 15 amino acids. Per the germline V gene, CDR1 is SEHNR and CDR2 is FQNEAQ (reference sequence). As DNA, the CDR3 is TGTGCCAGCAGCTTATCGACAGGGGTGGGCTATGGCTACACCTTC. Protein sequence: CASSLSTGVGYGYTF.

In this sample, this clonotype turned up a few times. The chain is built from TRBV7-9 and TRBJ1-5; D may be TRBD1 (5 bases). Germline V gives CDR1 SEHNR, CDR2 FQNEAQ (reference sequence). CDR3 size: 15 residues. V dropped 4 bases and J dropped 3 bases, with 13 bases sitting between them. CDR3 sequence: CASSSGGGYNQPQHF. The CDR3 DNA reads TGTGCCAGCAGCTCTGGGGGTGGTTACAATCAGCCCCAGCATTTT.

The table lists this clonotype with many counts. This chain links TRBV6-5 with TRBJ1-5; D might be TRBD1 (5 bases). Germline V gene lookup returns CDR1 MNHEY and CDR2 SVGAGI. Trimming cost V 4 bases and J 0 bases, with 13 bases left between them. This CDR3 is built from 16 residues. CDR3 sequence reads: CASSLGTDYSNQPQHF. In DNA, the CDR3 is TGTGCCAGCAGTTTAGGGACGGACTATAGCAATCAGCCCCAGCATTTT.

This clonotype appeared many times. The rearrangement uses TRBV7-9 and TRBJ2-2; no clear D gene. Germline V CDR1 and CDR2: SEHNR, FQNEAQ (reference sequence). This CDR3 contains 15 residues. V was cut by 3 bases and J by 4 bases, with 12 bases left in between. DNA of the CDR3: TGTGCCAGCAGCTTCGGGCATAACCCCACCGGGGAGCTGTTTTTT. This translates into CASSFGHNPTGELFF.

Of note for this clonotype: A much larger clone is a single base away; this may be a read error. It is likely a read error, because the conserved phenylalanine at the end of the CDR3 is missing. The genes are TRBV19 and TRBJ1-5; possible D gene TRBD1, 5 bases. V lost 6 bases and J lost 9, with 21 bases in between. Germline CDR1 LNHDA, CDR2 SQIVND (reference sequence). This CDR3 has 15 residues. CDR3 region: CASSLRDGPLRPQHL. CDR3 sequence (DNA): TGTGCCAGTAGCCTTAGGGACGGGCCCTTGAGGCCCCAGCATTTG.